Sequencing of this T cell receptor beta chain was carried out in a study of human T cells and chemical hapten exposure. Whole-study findings and limits: As patch test score rose, PT1 expanded TCR counts tended to rise as well. The number of TCRs over 1 in 1000 frequency stayed unchanged after DPC.

This clonotype was observed at least ten times. Its antigen is currently unknown. The time point denotes: patch test 3, about 24 weeks after DPC sensitization. Treatment indicated: therapeutic diphenylcyclopropenone sensitization with weekly scalp DPC. V lost 0 bases, J lost 0 bases, and 9 bases lay in between. The CDR3 sequence is 15 residues long. Germline V gives CDR1 SGDLS, CDR2 YYNGEE. TCRdb used MiXCR to reprocess the RACE reads, holding one entry per CDR3 protein. The sample has under 200,000 distinct CDR3 sequences; about 30% are singletons. The sequenced sample was whole blood, obtained in connection with sensitization to the hapten diphenylcyclopropenone (DPC). This receptor was taken from a woman younger than 35 with alopecia areata. Some clones in this sample may be carry-over from other donors' samples. The chain links TRBV9 to TRBJ1-1; a weak D match, TRBD1 (6 bases). The DNA for the CDR3 is TGTGCCAGCAGCGTAGAAGGGACATTGAACACTGAAGCTTTCTTT. Protein sequence: CASSVEGTLNTEAFF.